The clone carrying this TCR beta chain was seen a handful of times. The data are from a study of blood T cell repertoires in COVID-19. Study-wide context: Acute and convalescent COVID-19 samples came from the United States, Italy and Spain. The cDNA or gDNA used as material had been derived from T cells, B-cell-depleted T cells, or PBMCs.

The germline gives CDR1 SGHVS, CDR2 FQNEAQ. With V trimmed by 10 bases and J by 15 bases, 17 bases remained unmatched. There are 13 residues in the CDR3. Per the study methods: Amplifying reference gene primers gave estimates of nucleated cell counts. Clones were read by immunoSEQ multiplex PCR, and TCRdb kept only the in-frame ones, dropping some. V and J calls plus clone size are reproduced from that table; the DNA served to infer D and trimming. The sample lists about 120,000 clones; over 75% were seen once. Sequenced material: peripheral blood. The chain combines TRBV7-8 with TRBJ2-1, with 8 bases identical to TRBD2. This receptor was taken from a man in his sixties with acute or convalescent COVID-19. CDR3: CATLGREGRTLFF. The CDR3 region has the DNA TGTGCCACCTTGGGACGGGAGGGCCGGACCCTGTTCTTC.